This TCR beta chain was documented in a study of T cells after yellow fever vaccination. Each CDR3 protein gets one entry after TCRdb re-called the 5' RACE reads with MiXCR. The table has under 500,000 distinct CDR3 sequences, roughly 20% seen once. Only a few counts were recorded for this clonotype. V gave up 0 bases and J gave up 4 bases; unmatched junction bases: 5. The CDR3 totals 16 residues. The germline CDR1 and CDR2 sequences are LGHDT and YNNKEL (reference sequence). The chain has TRBV3-1 and TRBJ2-3; TRBD2 agrees at 9 bases. Here the sequenced sample was PBMCs, taken before the yellow fever booster vaccination. This TCR was recovered from a man between 18 and 35 years old who received the YFV17D yellow fever vaccine. This chain's CDR3 is CASSQDFAGGPDTQYF. The CDR3 nucleotides read TGTGCCAGCAGCCAAGACTTCGCGGGGGGGCCAGATACGCAGTATTTT.